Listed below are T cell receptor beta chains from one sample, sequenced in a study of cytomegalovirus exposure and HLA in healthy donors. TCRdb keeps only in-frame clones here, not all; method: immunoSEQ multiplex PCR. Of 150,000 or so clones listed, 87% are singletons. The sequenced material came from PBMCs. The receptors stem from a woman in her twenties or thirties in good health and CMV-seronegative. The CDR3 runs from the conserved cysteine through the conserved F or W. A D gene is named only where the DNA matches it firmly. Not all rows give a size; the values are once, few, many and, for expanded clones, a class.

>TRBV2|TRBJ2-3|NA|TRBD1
CASQRQGAGDTQYF
TGTGCCAGCCAAAGACAGGGGGCAGGAGATACGCAGTATTTT
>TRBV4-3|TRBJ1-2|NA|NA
CASSQDKGVGDNGYTF
TGCGCCAGCAGCCAAGATAAGGGGGTGGGGGATAACGGCTACACCTTC
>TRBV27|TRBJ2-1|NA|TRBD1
CASSFPGQYNEQFF
TGTGCCAGCAGTTTCCCGGGACAGTACAATGAGCAGTTCTTC
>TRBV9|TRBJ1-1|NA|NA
CASRGGNTEAFF
TGTGCCAGCAGGGGGGGGAACACTGAAGCTTTCTTT
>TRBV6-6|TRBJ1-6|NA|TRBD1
CASGDRGLNSPLHF
TGTGCCAGCGGGGACAGGGGGTTGAATTCACCCCTCCACTTT
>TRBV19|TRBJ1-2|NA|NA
CASSIEGGYGYTF
TGTGCCAGTAGTATCGAAGGAGGCTATGGCTACACCTTC
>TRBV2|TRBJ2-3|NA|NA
CASDKSGRSTDTQYF
TGTGCCAGCGACAAGTCAGGGAGGAGCACAGATACGCAGTATTTT
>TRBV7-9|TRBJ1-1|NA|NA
CASSPGTNTEAFF
TGTGCCAGCAGCCCGGGAACGAACACTGAAGCTTTCTTT
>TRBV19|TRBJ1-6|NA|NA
CATKIGGRDSPLHF
TGTGCCACCAAAATCGGGGGGAGGGATTCACCCCTCCACTTT
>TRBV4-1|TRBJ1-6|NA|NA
CASSQEAPGSYNSPLHF
TGCGCCAGCAGCCAAGAAGCCCCCGGCTCCTATAATTCACCCCTCCACTTT
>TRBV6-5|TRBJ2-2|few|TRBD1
CASSPGQGNTGELFF
TGTGCCAGCAGTCCCGGACAGGGGAACACCGGGGAGCTGTTTTTT
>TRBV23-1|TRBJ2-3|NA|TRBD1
CASSQASGTGIDTQYF
TGCGCCAGCAGTCAAGCATCCGGGACAGGGATTGATACGCAGTATTTT
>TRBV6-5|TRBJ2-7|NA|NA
CASSRAGASREQYF
TGTGCCAGCAGTCGGGCGGGGGCTTCTCGGGAGCAGTACTTC
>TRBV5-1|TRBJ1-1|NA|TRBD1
CASSSGGQGLMNTEAFF
TGCGCCAGCAGCTCGGGTGGACAGGGACTAATGAACACTGAAGCTTTCTTT
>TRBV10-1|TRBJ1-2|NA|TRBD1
CASSDRVGGYTF
TGCGCCAGCTCGGACAGGGTTGGTGGCTACACCTTC
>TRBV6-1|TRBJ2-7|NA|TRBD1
CASLRRDSNSYEQYF
TGTGCCAGCCTCAGACGGGACAGCAACTCCTACGAGCAGTACTTC
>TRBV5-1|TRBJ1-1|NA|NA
CASSAGTDSEAFF
TGCGCCAGCAGCGCGGGGACGGACTCTGAAGCTTTCTTT
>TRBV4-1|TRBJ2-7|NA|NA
CASSQDHPGSYEQYF
TGCGCCAGCAGCCAAGATCATCCCGGTTCCTACGAGCAGTACTTC
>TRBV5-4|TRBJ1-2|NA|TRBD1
CASSSSGTAPNYGYTF
TGTGCCAGCAGCTCGTCCGGGACAGCGCCTAACTATGGCTACACCTTC
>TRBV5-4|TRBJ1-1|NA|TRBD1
CASSSQGALNTEAFF
TGTGCCAGCAGCTCACAGGGGGCACTGAACACTGAAGCTTTCTTT
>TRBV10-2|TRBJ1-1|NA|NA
CASSETQSWGVATEAFF
TGCGCCAGCAGTGAGACCCAGTCCTGGGGGGTGGCCACTGAAGCTTTCTTT
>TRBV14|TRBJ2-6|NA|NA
CASSPLQGASGANVLTF
TGTGCCAGCAGCCCACTACAGGGTGCGTCTGGGGCCAACGTCCTGACTTTC
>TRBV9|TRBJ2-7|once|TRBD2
CASSEDFGGAYEQYF
TGTGCCAGCAGCGAGGACTTCGGGGGGGCTTACGAGCAGTACTTC
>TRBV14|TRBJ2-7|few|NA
CASSQYYEQYF
TGTGCCAGCAGCCAATATTACGAGCAGTACTTC
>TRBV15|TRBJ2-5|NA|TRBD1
CATSRVDRDQETQYF
TGTGCCACCAGCAGAGTAGACAGGGACCAAGAGACCCAGTACTTC
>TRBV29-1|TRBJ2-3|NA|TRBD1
CSAGQGMDTQYF
TGCAGCGCCGGACAGGGAATGGATACGCAGTATTTT
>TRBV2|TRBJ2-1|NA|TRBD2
CASSIDSGGNEQFF
TGTGCCAGCAGTATTGACTCCGGGGGGAATGAGCAGTTCTTC
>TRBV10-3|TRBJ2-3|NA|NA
CAIAERAQMGGEDTQYF
TGTGCCATCGCAGAGCGGGCCCAGATGGGGGGTGAAGATACGCAGTATTTT
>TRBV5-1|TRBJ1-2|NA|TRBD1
CASSSPGQGAYGYTF
TGCGCCAGCAGCTCGCCGGGACAGGGGGCCTATGGCTACACCTTC
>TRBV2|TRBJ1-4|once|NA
CASLGGATNEKLFF
TGTGCCAGCCTAGGGGGGGCCACTAATGAAAAACTGTTTTTT
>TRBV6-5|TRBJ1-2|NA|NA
CASSYNNRAPHYGYTF
TGTGCCAGCAGTTACAATAACAGGGCTCCGCACTATGGCTACACCTTC
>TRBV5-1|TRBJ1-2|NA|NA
CASSLAGVQLYGYTF
TGCGCCAGCAGCTTGGCCGGGGTACAGCTCTATGGCTACACCTTC
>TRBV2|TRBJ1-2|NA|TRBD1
CASSDHGQDYGYTF
TGTGCCAGCAGTGATCATGGACAGGACTATGGCTACACCTTC
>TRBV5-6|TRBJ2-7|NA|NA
CASSVSRYEQYF
TGTGCCAGCAGCGTCTCCCGTTACGAGCAGTACTTC
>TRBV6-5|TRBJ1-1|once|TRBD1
CASSLGQGYGEAFF
TGTGCCAGCAGCCTGGGACAGGGTTATGGTGAAGCTTTCTTT
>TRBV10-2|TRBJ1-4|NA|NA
CASSQAKEKLFF
TGCGCCAGCAGTCAGGCTAAGGAAAAACTGTTTTTT
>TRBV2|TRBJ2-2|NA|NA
CASSERSSLNTGELFF
TGTGCCAGCAGTGAAAGGTCTAGCCTTAACACCGGGGAGCTGTTTTTT
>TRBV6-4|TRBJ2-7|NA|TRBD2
CASSGGASGAYEQYF
TGTGCCAGCAGTGGGGGGGCTAGCGGGGCCTACGAGCAGTACTTC
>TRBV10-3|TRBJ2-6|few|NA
CATLGTSSSGANVLTF
TGTGCCACCCTCGGGACATCCAGCTCTGGGGCCAACGTCCTGACTTTC
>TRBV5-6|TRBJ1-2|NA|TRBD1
CASSPWDRLNYGYTF
TGTGCCAGCAGCCCCTGGGACAGGTTAAACTATGGCTACACCTTC
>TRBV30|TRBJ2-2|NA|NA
CAWTWAGKNTGELFF
TGTGCCTGGACATGGGCAGGGAAGAACACCGGGGAGCTGTTTTTT
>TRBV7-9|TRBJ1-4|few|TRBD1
CASSLGTGEVDEKLFF
TGTGCCAGCAGCTTGGGGACAGGGGAGGTCGATGAAAAACTGTTTTTT
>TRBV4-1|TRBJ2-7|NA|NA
CASSQDPAIYEQYF
TGCGCCAGCAGCCAAGACCCAGCGATCTACGAGCAGTACTTC
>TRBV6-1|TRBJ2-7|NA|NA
CASSEEGGGPYEQYF
TGTGCCAGCAGTGAAGAGGGGGGGGGCCCCTACGAGCAGTACTTC
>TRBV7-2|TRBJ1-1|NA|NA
CASSFTGGEFEAFF
TGTGCCAGCAGCTTTACGGGGGGGGAGTTTGAAGCTTTCTTT
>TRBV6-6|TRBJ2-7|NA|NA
CASSYSAIYEQYF
TGTGCCAGCAGTTACTCGGCCATTTACGAGCAGTACTTC
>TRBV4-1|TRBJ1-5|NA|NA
CASSQDRVVWQPQHF
TGCGCCAGCAGCCAAGACAGGGTAGTATGGCAGCCCCAGCATTTT
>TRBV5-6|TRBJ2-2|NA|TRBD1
CASSALGQGATGELFF
TGTGCCAGCAGCGCCCTAGGGCAGGGGGCCACCGGGGAGCTGTTTTTT
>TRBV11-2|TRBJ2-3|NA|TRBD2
CASSNGTTFLSTDTQYF
TGTGCCAGCAGCAACGGGACTACCTTTTTAAGCACAGATACGCAGTATTTT
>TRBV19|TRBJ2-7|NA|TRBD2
CASSHAGGSSYEQYF
TGTGCCAGTAGTCACGCGGGGGGCAGCTCCTACGAGCAGTACTTC
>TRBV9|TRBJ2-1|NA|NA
CASSSTPQAYNEQFF
TGTGCCAGCAGCTCGACCCCCCAGGCTTACAATGAGCAGTTCTTC
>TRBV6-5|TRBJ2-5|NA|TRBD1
CASSYFGQVRQETQYF
TGTGCCAGCAGTTACTTCGGACAGGTCCGACAAGAGACCCAGTACTTC
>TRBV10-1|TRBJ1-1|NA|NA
CASSEGLMRTEAFF
TGCGCCAGCAGTGAGGGCCTTATGAGGACTGAAGCTTTCTTT